Presented here are 10 T cell receptor beta chains from one specimen sequenced in a study of T cell repertoires in cytomegalovirus infection. Each CDR3 protein is one row after TCRdb ran MiXCR on the reads. The data contain about 98,000 distinct CDR3 sequences, 16% of them singletons. Material: PBMCs. All receptors come from a human donor in good health (CMV status not recorded). Some clones in this sample may be carry-over from other donors' samples.

The sample holds one count of this clonotype. The chain carries TRBV29-1 and TRBJ1-5, with a weak D call TRBD1 (6 bases). Germline V gives CDR1 SQVTM, CDR2 ANQGSEA. With 4 bases removed from V and 0 bases from J, the gap between germline ends came to 19 bases. This CDR3 has 17 residues. The CDR3 is CSVVSTGCGGSNQPQHF. In nucleotides, the CDR3 is TGCAGCGTTGTTAGTACAGGGTGCGGGGGTAGCAATCAGCCCCAGCATTTT.

Turning to this clonotype: This clone may be a read error of a much larger clone one base away. The V and J genes are TRBV10-3 and TRBJ2-3, with D perhaps matching TRBD2 (6 bases). CDR1 and CDR2 (germline): ENHRY, SYGVKD. Trimming took 4 bases from V and 5 from J, leaving 16 bases between them. This CDR3 is built from 15 residues. The CDR3 bases are TGTGCCATCAGTGCCCGCGAGGCGGGGAGAGATACGCAGTATTTT. Translating it yields CAISAREAGRDTQYF.

This rearrangement joins TRBV7-3 to TRBJ2-3; D is ambiguous. Germline V gene data show CDR1 as SGHTA and CDR2 as FQGTGA. The CDR3 loop spans 15 amino acids. V was pared by 2 bases and J by 0 bases, with 9 bases between. The CDR3 spells CASSLSPTSTDTQYF. The DNA of the CDR3 is TGTGCCAGCAGCTTATCCCCCACTAGCACAGATACGCAGTATTTT.

This clonotype has just one count. The chain combines TRBV14 with TRBJ1-1; D gene unclear. The CDR3 runs to 13 residues. V was trimmed by 8 bases and J by 2 bases, leaving 12 bases between them. Germline V gene data show CDR1 as SGHDN and CDR2 as FVKESK. CDR3 in DNA: TGTGCCAGCTCCCCCGAATTTAACACTGAAGCTTTCTTT. Translating it yields CASSPEFNTEAFF. Together with reference TRBV14 and TRBJ1-1, the CDR3 gives the full variable domain: EAGVTQFPSHSVIEKGQTVTLRCDPISGHDNLYWYRRVMGKEIKFLLHFVKESKQDESGMPNNRFLAERTGGTYSTLKVQPAELEDSGVYFCASSPEFNTEAFFGQGTRLTVV.

This clonotype has a handful of counts. The chain employs TRBV2 and TRBJ2-3; D not resolved. CDR1 and CDR2 from the germline V gene are SNHLY and FYNNEI. Trimming removed 2 bases from V and 4 bases from J, with 4 bases in between. This CDR3 is 12 amino acids long. CDR3 DNA sequence: TGTGCCAGCAGTGAAACGGCAGATACGCAGTATTTT. Its translation is CASSETADTQYF.

The gene calls are TRBV28 and TRBJ2-4, with 7 bases aligning to TRBD2. The CDR3 consists of 17 residues. Germline CDR1 MDHEN, CDR2 SYDVKM. V lost 8 bases, J lost 0 bases, and 13 bases stayed unmatched. The CDR3 region has the DNA TGTGCCAGCCCGTTTTGCGGGGGTGGGGTAGCCAAAAACATTCAGTACTTC. This translates into CASPFCGGGVAKNIQYF.

This clonotype showed up just a few times. The rearrangement uses TRBV9 and TRBJ2-3; 8 bases are shared with TRBD2. Germline lookup yields CDR1 SGDLS and CDR2 YYNGEE. This CDR3 comprises 15 residues. J lost 3 bases, V lost 0 bases, and 3 bases had no gene match. The CDR3 loop reads CASSVETSATDTQYF. The CDR3 nucleotides are TGTGCCAGCAGCGTAGAGACTAGCGCAACAGATACGCAGTATTTT.

This clonotype came up many times. The chain couples TRBV23-1 to TRBJ1-1, with 7 bases lining up with TRBD1. TRBV23-1 is an ORF, with its function uncertain. The CDR3 contains 17 residues. V shed 7 bases and J 1 base; nucleotides not matched to a gene: 15. The CDR3 region is CASTLGTGRGPNTEAFF. CDR3 DNA: TGCGCCAGCACCCTGGGAACAGGGAGGGGGCCGAACACTGAAGCTTTCTTT.

V gene TRBV4-3 combines with J gene TRBJ2-7, with D perhaps TRBD2 (5 bases). Germline V gives CDR1 LGHNA, CDR2 YSLEER. The CDR3 runs 13 residues. V lost 3 bases, J lost 10 bases, and 16 bases lay in between. The CDR3 DNA is TGCGCCAGCAGCCAGACTAAAGTCCGGCCCCAGTACTTC. Its protein product is CASSQTKVRPQYF.

At least ten counts were recorded for this clonotype. The chain uses TRBV28 and TRBJ2-7; D possibly corresponds to TRBD2 (6 bases). Germline loops: CDR1 MDHEN, CDR2 SYDVKM. The CDR3 consists of 15 residues. V lost 7 bases and J 6 bases, leaving 22 bases between the germline ends. The CDR3 sequence is CASNPREPNPREQYF. CDR3 DNA sequence: TGTGCCAGCAACCCGCGGGAACCAAACCCTCGCGAGCAGTACTTC.